This T cell receptor (beta chain) stems from a study of beta chain features in type 1 diabetes. Study-wide points: A closer apparent resemblance between naive, central memory and Treg TCRB repertoires was seen in patients than in healthy donors. cDNA-based reads could over-represent cells with high TCR expression.

For this clone: Its antigen is not identified.

Every bit of the isolated RNA underwent reverse transcription, so sequencing read expressed TCRB transcripts. TCRdb's copy holds only in-frame clones and misses some; the assay was immunoSEQ multiplex PCR. The sample yields 38,000 or so clones, 64% seen once. Germline CDR1 reads MNHNS; CDR2 reads SASEGT. This CDR3 has 13 residues. The V end lost 6 bases, the J end lost 0 bases, and 7 bases lay between the germline ends. This TCR derives from a woman aged 25 to 45 in good health. The sequenced sample consisted of Tregs from blood. The chain joins TRBV6-1 to TRBJ2-3; the D gene is possibly TRBD1 (5 bases). The CDR3 sequence: CASRGASTDTQYF. In DNA form, the CDR3 reads TGTGCCAGCAGAGGGGCCAGCACAGATACGCAGTATTTT.